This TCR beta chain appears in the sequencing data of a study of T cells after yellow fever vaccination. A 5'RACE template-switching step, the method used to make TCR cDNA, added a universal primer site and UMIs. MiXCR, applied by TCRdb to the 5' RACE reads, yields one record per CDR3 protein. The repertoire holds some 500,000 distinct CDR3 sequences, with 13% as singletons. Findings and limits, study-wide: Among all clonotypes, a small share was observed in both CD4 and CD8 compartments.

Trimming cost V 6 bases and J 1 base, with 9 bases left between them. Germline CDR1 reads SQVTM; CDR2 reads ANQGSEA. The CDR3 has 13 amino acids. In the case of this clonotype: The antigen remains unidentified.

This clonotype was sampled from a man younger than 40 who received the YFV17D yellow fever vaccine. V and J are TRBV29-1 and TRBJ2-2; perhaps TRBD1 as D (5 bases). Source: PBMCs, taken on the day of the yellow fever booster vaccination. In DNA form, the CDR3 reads TGCAGCGTCTTAGACAGGAACACCGGGGAGCTGTTTTTT. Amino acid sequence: CSVLDRNTGELFF.